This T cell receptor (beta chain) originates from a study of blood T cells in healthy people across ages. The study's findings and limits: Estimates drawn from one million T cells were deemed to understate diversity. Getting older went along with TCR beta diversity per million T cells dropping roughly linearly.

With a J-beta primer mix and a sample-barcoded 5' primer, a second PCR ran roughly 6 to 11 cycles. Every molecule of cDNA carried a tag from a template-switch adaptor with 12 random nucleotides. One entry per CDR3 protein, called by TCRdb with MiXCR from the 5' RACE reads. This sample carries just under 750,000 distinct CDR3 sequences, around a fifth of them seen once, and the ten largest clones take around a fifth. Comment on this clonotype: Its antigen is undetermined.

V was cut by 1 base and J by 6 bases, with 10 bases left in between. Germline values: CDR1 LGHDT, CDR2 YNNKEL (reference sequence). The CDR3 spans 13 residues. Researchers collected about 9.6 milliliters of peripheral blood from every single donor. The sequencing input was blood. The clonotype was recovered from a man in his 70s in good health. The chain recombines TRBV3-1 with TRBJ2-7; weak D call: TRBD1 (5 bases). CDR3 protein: CASSQVKGVEQYF. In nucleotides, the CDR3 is TGTGCCAGCAGCCAAGTGAAAGGGGTCGAGCAGTACTTC.